The clone carrying this TCR beta chain ranks as medium-sized. Its antigen is unidentified. TCRdb re-called the PCR reads with MiXCR. Of roughly 25,000 clones in the sample, 20% to 30% were seen once. The record originates from a study of metastatic and nonmetastatic thyroid tumors. Study as a whole: Across peripheral blood and tumor or nodule tissue samples taken from malignant and benign thyroid patients, the repertoires were compared with one another. Whole-study findings and limits: A significant increase in TCR beta diversity was reportedly seen in malignant thyroid tumors relative to benign nodules, in blood and tumor.

Every patient was untreated before thyroid surgery. V lost 6 bases and J lost 2; bases outside the gene matches: 11. Germline loops: CDR1 DFQATT, CDR2 SNEGSKA (reference sequence). This CDR3 is 15 amino acids long. The source material was blood. This clonotype was sampled from a male donor with papillary thyroid cancer or a benign thyroid nodule (not recorded which). Some clones in this sample may be carry-over from other donors' samples. This sequence joins TRBV20-1 and TRBJ2-3, with 7 bases matching TRBD2. CDR3 DNA: TGCAGTGCCAAAGGGCTAGCGGAGTTCACAGATACGCAGTATTTT. The encoded protein is CSAKGLAEFTDTQYF.